The TCR beta chain under discussion was sequenced for a study of immune heterogeneity within non-small cell lung tumors. Points from the study as a whole: Identical dominant CDR3 beta clonotypes recurred across a patient's tumor sites, together with site-unique high-frequency clones.

The junction had 11 bases not matched to a gene; V was cut back by 4 bases and J by 6 bases. In germline, CDR1 is SGHRS, CDR2 YFSETQ. The CDR3 totals 16 residues. The authors amplified TCR beta CDR3 by multiplex PCR with 32 V and 13 J primers. TCRdb analysed the multiplex PCR reads with MiXCR anew, one entry per CDR3 protein. The repertoire includes roughly 10,000 distinct CDR3 sequences, about 20% of them detected once, and 3% to 4.5% sits in the top ten. TCRs were amplified from 450 to 700 ng gDNA of bulk tumor per sample. Biopsy collection occurred during surgery, with several far-apart biopsies per primary tumor. Curative surgical treatment was performed in patients who had newly diagnosed, untreated non-small cell lung cancer. In the case of this clonotype: Its antigen remains unidentified.

The sequence came from a man between 60 and 75 years old with non-small cell lung cancer. Sequenced input: lung tumor tissue. This sequence joins TRBV5-1 and TRBJ2-1; 9 bases fit TRBD2. The CDR3 sequence: CASSEVGSGRLNEQFF. In nucleotides, the CDR3 is TGCGCCAGCAGCGAGGTTGGTAGCGGGAGACTCAATGAGCAGTTCTTC.